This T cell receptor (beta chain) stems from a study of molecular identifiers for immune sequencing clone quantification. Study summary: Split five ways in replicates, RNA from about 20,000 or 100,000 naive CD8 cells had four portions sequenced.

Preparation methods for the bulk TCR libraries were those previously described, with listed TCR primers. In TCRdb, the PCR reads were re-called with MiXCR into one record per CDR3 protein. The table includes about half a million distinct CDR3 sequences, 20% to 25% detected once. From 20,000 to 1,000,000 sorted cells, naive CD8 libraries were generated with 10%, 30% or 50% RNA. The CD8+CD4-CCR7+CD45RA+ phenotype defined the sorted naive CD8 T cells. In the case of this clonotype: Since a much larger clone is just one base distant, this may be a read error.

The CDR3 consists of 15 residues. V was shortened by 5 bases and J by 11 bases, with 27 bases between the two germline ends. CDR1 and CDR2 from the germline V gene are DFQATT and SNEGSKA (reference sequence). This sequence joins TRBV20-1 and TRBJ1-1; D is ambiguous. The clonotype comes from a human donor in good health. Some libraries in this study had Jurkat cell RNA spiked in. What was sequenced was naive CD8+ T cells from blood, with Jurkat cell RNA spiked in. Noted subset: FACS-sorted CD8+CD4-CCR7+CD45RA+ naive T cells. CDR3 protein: CSALGTRTGPGLAFF. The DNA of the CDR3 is TGCAGTGCTTTAGGAACTCGGACGGGTCCTGGTCTTGCTTTCTTT.